Listed here are 29 T cell receptor beta chains from one sample, sequenced in a study of shared T cell receptors in the human thymus. Sequencing was performed with immunoSEQ multiplex PCR; in TCRdb, only in-frame clones are kept and a portion is missing. The data contain some 400,000 clones, over 90% of them singletons. What was sequenced was thymocytes. Receptors were obtained from a human donor.

The rearrangement links TRBV7-9 to TRBJ1-2; tentatively, D is TRBD1 (6 bases). Germline V gene lookup returns CDR1 SEHNR and CDR2 FQNEAQ (reference sequence). V dropped 6 bases and J dropped 5 bases, with 19 bases sitting between them. The CDR3 is 15 residues long. This CDR3 reads CASRVALRGNYGYTF. The CDR3 DNA reads as TGTGCCAGCAGAGTCGCCCTAAGGGGGAATTATGGCTACACCTTC. The variable domain in full, completed from reference TRBV7-9 and TRBJ1-2, reads DTGVSQNPRHKITKRGQNVTFRCDPISEHNRLYWYRQTLGQGPEFLTYFQNEAQLEKSRLLSDRFSAERPKGSFSTLEIQRTEQGDSAMYLCASRVALRGNYGYTFGSGTRLTVV.

This sequence joins TRBV4-1 and TRBJ2-1; D remains unclear. Germline-derived CDR1 and CDR2 are MGHRA and YSYEKL. With 4 bases removed from V and 6 bases from J, the gap between germline ends came to 7 bases. This CDR3 is built from 12 residues. CDR3 nucleotides: TGCGCCAGCAGCCTTTTGTTCAATGAGCAGTTCTTC. Protein sequence: CASSLLFNEQFF.

This chain connects TRBV5-1 to TRBJ2-2, with D hard to call. The ends were cut back, 0 bases at V and 4 bases at J, with 4 bases in the middle. Germline CDR1 and CDR2: SGHRS and YFSETQ. The CDR3 is 13 residues long. This CDR3 is CASSLGPTGELFF. The DNA for the CDR3 is TGCGCCAGCAGCTTGGGACCCACCGGGGAGCTGTTTTTT.

As for this clone: The same CDR3 is also encoded by other DNA sequences in this sample. The chain recombines TRBV28 with TRBJ2-3; D ambiguous. Germline V gene lookup returns CDR1 MDHEN and CDR2 SYDVKM. V lost 2 bases and J 6 bases, leaving 6 bases between the germline ends. The CDR3 contains 12 residues. DNA for the CDR3: TGTGCCAGCAGTTTACTACGGGATACGCAGTATTTT. Translated, it gives CASSLLRDTQYF.

The chain employs TRBV9 and TRBJ2-7; 14 nucleotides match TRBD2. The CDR3 is 17 residues long. Trimming took 2 bases from V and 5 from J; bases not matched to a gene: 9. The germline CDR1 and CDR2 sequences are SGDLS and YYNGEE. The CDR3 sequence: CASSVGTSGGGGHEQYF. DNA for the CDR3: TGTGCCAGCAGCGTCGGGACTAGCGGGGGAGGGGGACACGAGCAGTACTTC.

This clone was observed a handful of times. V is TRBV19 and J is TRBJ1-3; D gene unclear. The CDR3 spans 17 residues. The V end lost 5 bases, the J end lost 0 bases, and 17 bases lay between the germline ends. Germline V CDR1 and CDR2: LNHDA, SQIVND (reference sequence). In DNA, the CDR3 is TGTGCCAGTAGTGCGGAAGATAAGGAAGGCTCTGGAAACACCATATATTTT. This gives the protein CASSAEDKEGSGNTIYF.

This chain joins TRBV27 and TRBJ1-4, with 7 bases that match TRBD1. The germline V gene has CDR1 MNHEY and CDR2 SMNVEV (reference sequence). This CDR3 spans 15 amino acids. J lost 4 bases, V lost 5 bases, and 7 bases had no gene match. The CDR3 DNA follows: TGTGCCAGCAGTACACACAGGGGAATTAATGAAAAACTGTTTTTT. Protein: CASSTHRGINEKLFF.

V and J are TRBV28 and TRBJ2-7; D may be TRBD2 (5 bases). The CDR3 loop spans 12 amino acids. Germline V gene lookup returns CDR1 MDHEN and CDR2 SYDVKM. Trimming shortened V by 6 bases and J by 7 bases, and 13 bases separated the two germline ends. The CDR3: CASRTGPGEQYF. In DNA form, the CDR3 reads TGTGCCAGCAGAACTGGACCGGGGGAGCAGTACTTC.

This rearrangement joins TRBV28 to TRBJ2-7; maybe TRBD1 (6 bases). Germline V gene data show CDR1 as MDHEN and CDR2 as SYDVKM. The ends were cut back, 2 bases at V and 4 bases at J, with 9 bases in the middle. The CDR3 covers 13 residues. This CDR3 reads CASSLEGTYEQYF. The CDR3 DNA sequence: TGTGCCAGCAGTTTAGAGGGGACATACGAGCAGTACTTC.

The chain couples TRBV7-9 to TRBJ1-2; TRBD1 agrees at 8 bases. Losses at the gene ends were 1 base for V and 4 bases for J; bases not matched to a gene: 11. Germline V gene data show CDR1 as SEHNR and CDR2 as FQNEAQ (reference sequence). This CDR3 has 17 residues. The CDR3 region is CASSLEAGGFSGYGYTF. CDR3 bases: TGTGCCAGCAGCTTAGAGGCAGGGGGCTTTTCGGGCTATGGCTACACCTTC.

CDR3 bases: TGCAGCGTTGAAGTCGTCTACAATGAGCAGTTCTTC. Its translation: CSVEVVYNEQFF. This chain links TRBV29-1 with TRBJ2-1; no firm D call. V gave up 1 base and J gave up 3 bases, with 4 bases separating them. Germline V gene sequence: CDR1 SQVTM, CDR2 ANQGSEA. This CDR3 is built from 12 residues.

The V gene is TRBV6-5, the J gene TRBJ2-1; D possibly uses TRBD1 or TRBD2 (5 bases each). V was shortened by 4 bases and J by 2 bases, with 12 bases between the two germline ends. The germline CDR1 and CDR2 sequences are MNHEY and SVGAGI. The CDR3 length is 15 residues. CDR3 sequence reads: CASSFRDPTYNEQFF. The CDR3 bases are TGTGCCAGCAGTTTCCGGGACCCAACCTACAATGAGCAGTTCTTC.

This rearrangement joins TRBV19 to TRBJ1-5; D possibly corresponds to TRBD1 (5 bases). Germline lookup yields CDR1 LNHDA and CDR2 SQIVND (reference sequence). The V end was cut by 3 bases, the J end by 2 bases, with 17 bases between. The CDR3 runs 17 residues. The CDR3 region has the DNA TGTGCCAGTAGTATCCCCCTTATGACAGTTGGCAATCAGCCCCAGCATTTT. Translated, it gives CASSIPLMTVGNQPQHF.

The chain employs TRBV10-3 and TRBJ2-7; 9 positions match TRBD1. The CDR3 is 15 residues long. The germline V gene has CDR1 ENHRY and CDR2 SYGVKD. Trimming at V came to 3 bases and at J to 0 bases, leaving 3 bases not matched to a gene. The DNA for the CDR3 is TGTGCCATCAGTGATGACAGGGGGTACTCCTACGAGCAGTACTTC. Translated: CAISDDRGYSYEQYF.

The V call is TRBV30, the J call TRBJ1-4, with D hard to call. Trimming removed 3 bases at V and 8 bases at J, with 16 bases between. The CDR3 sequence is 14 residues long. The germline CDR1 and CDR2 sequences are GTSNPN and SVGIG (reference sequence). The CDR3 sequence is CAWRGDGITEKLFF. The CDR3 bases are TGTGCCTGGAGAGGCGACGGAATTACCGAAAAACTGTTTTTT.

V usage is TRBV4-2 and J usage is TRBJ1-2, with a weak D call TRBD1 (6 bases). Looked up from germline, CDR1 is LGHNA and CDR2 is YNFKEQ. The V end was cut by 0 bases, the J end by 4 bases, with 12 bases between. The CDR3 has 15 amino acids. For the CDR3, the DNA is TGTGCCAGCAGCCAAGAGGGGAACAGGGCCTATGGCTACACCTTC. It specifies CASSQEGNRAYGYTF.

This clone has a single count. The chain couples TRBV6-6 to TRBJ1-2; D not resolved. CDR1 is MNHNY, CDR2 SVGAGI, per germline (reference sequence). The CDR3 has 14 residues. The ends were cut back, 6 bases at V and 8 bases at J, with 19 bases in the middle. CDR3 sequence reads: CASRLQSPAWGYTF. The CDR3 nucleotides read TGTGCCAGCAGATTACAGAGTCCCGCGTGGGGCTACACCTTC.

The chain combines TRBV9 with TRBJ1-1; D remains ambiguous. V was pared by 4 bases and J by 0 bases, with 13 bases between. The CDR3 loop spans 15 amino acids. Per germline, CDR1 SGDLS and CDR2 YYNGEE. CDR3 protein: CASSPKTTLNTEAFF. CDR3 DNA sequence: TGTGCCAGCAGCCCTAAAACAACCCTGAACACTGAAGCTTTCTTT.

The chain combines TRBV4-1 with TRBJ2-2, with D perhaps TRBD1 (6 bases). Between the trimmed V and J ends, which lost 0 bases and 4 bases, there was a span of 15 bases. The CDR3 totals 17 residues. Germline CDR1 reads MGHRA; CDR2 reads YSYEKL. The CDR3 sequence is CASSQDMGAWITGELFF. CDR3 in DNA: TGCGCCAGCAGCCAAGATATGGGGGCATGGATCACCGGGGAGCTGTTTTTT.

The rearrangement links TRBV25-1 to TRBJ2-3; 10 bases align to TRBD2. Germline lookup yields CDR1 MGHDK and CDR2 SYGVNS. Unmatched junction bases numbered 13, after V lost 6 bases and J lost 1 base. This CDR3 comprises 18 residues. In nucleotides, the CDR3 is TGTGCCAGCAGCGCTAAACTAGCGGGAAAACAGCGCACAGATACGCAGTATTTT. Amino acids: CASSAKLAGKQRTDTQYF.

This sequence joins TRBV5-1 and TRBJ2-1; TRBD2 agrees at 12 bases. The length of the CDR3 is 14 residues. CDR1 and CDR2 from the germline V gene are SGHRS and YFSETQ. J lost 7 bases, V lost 5 bases, and 4 bases had no gene match. The DNA of the CDR3 is TGCGCCAGCAGGACCGGGACTAGCGGGAATGAGCAGTTCTTC. This encodes CASRTGTSGNEQFF.

The chain employs TRBV6-4 and TRBJ2-1; 14 nucleotides match TRBD2. Germline CDR1 is MRHNA and CDR2 is SNTAGT. V trimming: 4 bases; J trimming: 8 bases; junction bases outside the gene matches: 7. The CDR3 covers 16 residues. The CDR3 region is CASSVEGTSGRYEQFF. The CDR3 bases are TGTGCCAGCAGTGTTGAAGGGACTAGCGGGAGATATGAGCAGTTCTTC.

V usage is TRBV6-5 and J usage is TRBJ1-6; 7 bases are shared with TRBD1. Trimming cost V 5 bases and J 10 bases; bases outside gene matches: 8. This CDR3 is built from 14 residues. Germline V CDR1 and CDR2: MNHEY, SVGAGI. As DNA, the CDR3 is TGTGCCAGCAGTAGGGGACAGATGAACTCACCCCTCCACTTT. This sequence encodes CASSRGQMNSPLHF.

The chain uses TRBV4-1 and TRBJ1-2; 8 nucleotides align to TRBD1. The CDR3 has 15 residues. Trimming removed 1 base from V and 3 bases from J; junction bases left unmatched: 4. CDR1 is MGHRA and CDR2 is YSYEKL in the germline V gene. CDR3 sequence (DNA): TGCGCCAGCAGCCAAGGCCAGGGGGCTGACTATGGCTACACCTTC. Translated: CASSQGQGADYGYTF.

This clone has only one observation. The chain uses TRBV7-2 and TRBJ1-4; a weak D match, TRBD1 (6 bases). There are 16 residues in the CDR3. Germline loops: CDR1 SGHTA, CDR2 FQGNSA. V dropped 6 bases and J dropped 7 bases, with 21 bases sitting between them. CDR3 residues: CASSYLREGDGEKLFF. DNA for the CDR3: TGTGCCAGCAGTTACTTGAGGGAGGGGGACGGTGAAAAACTGTTTTTT. Looking up the rest from reference TRBV7-2 and TRBJ1-4 gives the full variable domain: GAGVSQSPSNKVTEKGKDVELRCDPISGHTALYWYRQSLGQGLEFLIYFQGNSAPDKSGLPSDRFSAERTGGSVSTLTIQRTQQEDSAVYLCASSYLREGDGEKLFFGSGTQLSVL.

The V and J genes are TRBV6-1 and TRBJ2-2; 11 bases align to TRBD2. Trimming cost V 4 bases and J 0 bases; bases outside gene matches: 7. CDR1 MNHNS and CDR2 SASEGT come from the germline V gene. The CDR3 length is 18 residues. The CDR3, as DNA: TGTGCCAGCAGTGCATATGGGACTAGCGGAACGAACACCGGGGAGCTGTTTTTT. The encoded protein is CASSAYGTSGTNTGELFF.

The CDR3 sequence: CASSLVQRGRASTDTQYF. CDR3 coding DNA: TGTGCCAGCAGCTTAGTCCAGCGGGGGCGCGCTAGCACAGATACGCAGTATTTT. The gene calls are TRBV7-2 and TRBJ2-3; 8 bases line up with TRBD2. J was trimmed by 0 bases and V by 1 base; bases with no gene match: 9. The CDR3 consists of 18 residues. The germline V gene encodes CDR1 SGHTA and CDR2 FQGNSA.

The genes are TRBV27 and TRBJ2-5; tentatively, D is TRBD1 (6 bases). From germline, CDR1 is MNHEY and CDR2 SMNVEV (reference sequence). The CDR3 is made up of 13 amino acids. Trimming removed 4 bases from V and 4 bases from J, with 10 bases in between. CDR3 nucleotides: TGTGCCAGCAGTTCCGGGACAAGAGAGACCCAGTACTTC. Residues: CASSSGTRETQYF.

V is TRBV5-4 and J is TRBJ2-1; D is perhaps TRBD2 (5 bases). Germline CDR1 reads SGHNT; CDR2 reads YYREEE (reference sequence). Trimming removed 4 bases at V and 6 bases at J, with 17 bases between. This CDR3 is built from 15 residues. Written as DNA, the CDR3 is TGTGCCAGCAGCGCCACCGGGATCTTCCCCAATGAGCAGTTCTTC. This translates into CASSATGIFPNEQFF. Full variable domain (outside the CDR3, taken from reference TRBV5-4 and TRBJ2-1): ETGVTQSPTHLIKTRGQQVTLRCSSQSGHNTVSWYQQALGQGPQFIFQYYREEENGRGNFPPRFSGLQFPNYSSELNVNALELDDSALYLCASSATGIFPNEQFFGPGTRLTVL.